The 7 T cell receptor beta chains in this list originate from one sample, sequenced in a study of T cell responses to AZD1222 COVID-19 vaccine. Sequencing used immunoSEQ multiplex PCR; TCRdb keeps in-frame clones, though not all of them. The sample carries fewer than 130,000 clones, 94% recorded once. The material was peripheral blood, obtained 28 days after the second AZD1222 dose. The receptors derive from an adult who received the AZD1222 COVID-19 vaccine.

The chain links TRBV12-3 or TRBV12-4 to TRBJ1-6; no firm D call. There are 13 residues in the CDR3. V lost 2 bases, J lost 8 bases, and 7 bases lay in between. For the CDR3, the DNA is TGTGCCAGCAGTTTACAAACTTATTCACCCCTCCACTTT. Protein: CASSLQTYSPLHF.

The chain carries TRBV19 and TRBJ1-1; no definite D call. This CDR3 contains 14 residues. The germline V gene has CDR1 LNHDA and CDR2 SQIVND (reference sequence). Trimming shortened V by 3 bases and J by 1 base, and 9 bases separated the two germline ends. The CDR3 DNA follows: TGTGCCAGTAGTATTGGATTCCAGAACACTGAAGCTTTCTTT. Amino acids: CASSIGFQNTEAFF.

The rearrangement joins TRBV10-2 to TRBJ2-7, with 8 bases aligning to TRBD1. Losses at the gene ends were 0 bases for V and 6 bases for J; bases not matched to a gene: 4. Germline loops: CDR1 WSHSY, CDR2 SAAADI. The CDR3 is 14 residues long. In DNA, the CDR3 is TGCGCCAGCAGTGAGTCCGGGACAGGCGGCGAGCAGTACTTC. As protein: CASSESGTGGEQYF.

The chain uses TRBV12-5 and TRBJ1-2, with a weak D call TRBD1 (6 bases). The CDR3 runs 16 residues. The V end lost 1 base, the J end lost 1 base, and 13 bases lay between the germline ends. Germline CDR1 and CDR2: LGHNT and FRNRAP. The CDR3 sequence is CASGLEGGEGNYGYTF. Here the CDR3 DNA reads TGTGCTAGTGGTTTGGAAGGGGGTGAGGGTAACTATGGCTACACCTTC.

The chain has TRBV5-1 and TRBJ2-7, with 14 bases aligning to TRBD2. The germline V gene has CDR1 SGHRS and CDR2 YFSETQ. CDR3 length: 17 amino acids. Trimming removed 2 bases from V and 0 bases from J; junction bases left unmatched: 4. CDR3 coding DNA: TGCGCCAGCAGCTTTGTAGGGACTAGCGGGGGCTCCTACGAGCAGTACTTC. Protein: CASSFVGTSGGSYEQYF.

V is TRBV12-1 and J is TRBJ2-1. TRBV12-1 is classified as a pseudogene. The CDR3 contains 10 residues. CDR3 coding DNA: TGTGCCAGCAGCTTTGGTGAGCAGTTCTTC. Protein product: CASSFGEQFF.

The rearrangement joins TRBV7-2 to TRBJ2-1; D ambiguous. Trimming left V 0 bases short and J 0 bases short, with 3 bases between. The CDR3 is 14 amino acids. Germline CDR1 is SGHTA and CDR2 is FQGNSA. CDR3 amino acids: CASSLAGSYNEQFF. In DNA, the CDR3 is TGTGCCAGCAGCTTAGCTGGCTCCTACAATGAGCAGTTCTTC. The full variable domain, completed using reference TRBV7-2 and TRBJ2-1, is GAGVSQSPSNKVTEKGKDVELRCDPISGHTALYWYRQSLGQGLEFLIYFQGNSAPDKSGLPSDRFSAERTGGSVSTLTIQRTQQEDSAVYLCASSLAGSYNEQFFGPGTRLTVL.